Below are 8 T cell receptor beta chains sequenced from a single sample in a study of blood T cell repertoires in COVID-19. The data were produced by immunoSEQ multiplex PCR, yet TCRdb's version contains in-frame clones alone and is incomplete. The sample carries fewer than 400,000 clones, roughly 85% recorded once. Source material: PBMCs or T cells enriched from blood (not recorded which). These receptors came from a young woman who had been exposed to COVID-19.

The CDR3 region is CASKYGQGNTEAFF. CDR3 coding DNA: TGTGCCAGCAAATATGGACAGGGGAACACTGAAGCTTTCTTT. This chain connects TRBV2 to TRBJ1-1, with TRBD1 matching over 8 bases. Germline values: CDR1 SNHLY, CDR2 FYNNEI. V lost 7 bases to trimming and J lost 1 base; unmatched junction nucleotides: 5. This CDR3 is built from 14 residues.

The chain has TRBV4-3 and TRBJ1-1; D remains unclear. CDR3 length: 14 residues. Trimming left V 0 bases short and J 7 bases short, with 12 bases between. Germline V gene data show CDR1 as LGHNA and CDR2 as YSLEER. The CDR3 region is CASSQDYTTNEAFF. CDR3 coding DNA: TGCGCCAGCAGCCAAGATTACACTACAAATGAAGCTTTCTTT.

This clone appeared a single time. V gene TRBV7-9 combines with J gene TRBJ2-3; 10 nucleotides agree with TRBD2. The CDR3 runs 17 residues. Germline CDR1 and CDR2: SEHNR and FQNEAQ (reference sequence). The V gene end was trimmed by 4 bases and the J gene end by 6 bases; junction bases not matched to a gene: 13. CDR3 sequence (DNA): TGTGCCAGCAGCTCCACTAGCGGGGATTTTTCGTGGGATACGCAGTATTTT. Protein product: CASSSTSGDFSWDTQYF.

V usage is TRBV20-1 and J usage is TRBJ2-3; TRBD2 matches at 7 bases. CDR1 is DFQATT and CDR2 is SNEGSKA in the germline V gene (reference sequence). V was pared by 3 bases and J by 9 bases, with 6 bases of the junction left unmatched. The CDR3 spans 12 residues. CDR3 nucleotide sequence: TGCAGTGCTAGTCCCCGGGAGGTAACGCAGTATTTT. Translating gives CSASPREVTQYF.

The chain couples TRBV6-5 to TRBJ2-5; maybe TRBD2 (6 bases). The CDR3 covers 14 residues. Trimming took 6 bases from V and 0 from J, leaving 11 bases between them. Germline-derived CDR1 and CDR2 are MNHEY and SVGAGI. CDR3 in amino acids: CASSPTSYQETQYF. In DNA, the CDR3 is TGTGCCAGCAGCCCAACTAGCTACCAAGAGACCCAGTACTTC.

J is TRBJ2-2 and V is TRBV7-2; D ambiguous. V lost 5 bases and J lost 1, with 14 bases in between. Germline assignment: CDR1 SGHTA and CDR2 FQGNSA. CDR3 size: 16 residues. This chain's CDR3 is CASSPARNLNTGELFF. The CDR3 DNA sequence: TGTGCCAGCAGCCCTGCTAGAAACCTGAACACCGGGGAGCTGTTTTTT.

The chain joins TRBV5-1 to TRBJ2-7; TRBD2 matches 14 bases. CDR1 is SGHRS and CDR2 is YFSETQ in the germline V gene. Losses at the gene ends were 4 bases for V and 5 bases for J; bases not matched to a gene: 23. The CDR3 is 21 amino acids. CDR3: CASSPAPLYRLAGGLLNEQYF. In nucleotides, the CDR3 is TGCGCCAGCAGCCCCGCGCCCCTTTACAGACTAGCGGGGGGGCTTTTGAACGAGCAGTACTTC.

V usage is TRBV19 and J usage is TRBJ2-5; D is possibly TRBD2 (5 bases). Germline V gene data show CDR1 as LNHDA and CDR2 as SQIVND (reference sequence). This CDR3 spans 15 amino acids. Deletions cut 6 bases from V and 0 bases from J, with 14 bases between. The CDR3 sequence is CASRPYRRDQETQYF. As DNA, the CDR3 is TGTGCCAGTAGACCCTATCGGCGGGACCAAGAGACCCAGTACTTC.